This is a list of T cell receptor beta chains from one sample in a study of blood T cell repertoires in COVID-19. The table came from immunoSEQ multiplex PCR; TCRdb's copy has only in-frame clones and leaves some out. This table has around 210,000 clones, around 84% appearing once. The sequenced material came from peripheral blood. The receptors were gathered from a human donor in a cohort sampled during active COVID-19. Both conserved end residues are part of each CDR3. Each record gives: J gene, V gene, D gene, clone size, CDR3 DNA, CDR3 protein. A D gene is named only where the DNA matches it firmly. Clone size is stated in some rows and not others, as once, few, many or a class when expanded.

j_gene: TRBJ2-1
v_gene: TRBV7-2
d_gene: TRBD2
abundance: -
CDR3nt: TGTGCCAGCAGCTTAGTCGCCGGGACTAGCGTCTACAATGAGCAGTTCTTC
CDR3aa: CASSLVAGTSVYNEQFF

j_gene: TRBJ2-7
v_gene: TRBV19
d_gene: TRBD2
abundance: -
CDR3nt: TGTGCCAGTAAGCGGACTAGGGATACCTACGAGCAGTACTTC
CDR3aa: CASKRTRDTYEQYF

j_gene: TRBJ2-7
v_gene: TRBV14
d_gene: TRBD1
abundance: -
CDR3nt: TGTGCCAGCAGCCAAGGGCCGGGACAGGGGATTAGAACCTACGAGCAGTACTTC
CDR3aa: CASSQGPGQGIRTYEQYF

j_gene: TRBJ2-5
v_gene: TRBV5-1
d_gene: TRBD1
abundance: -
CDR3nt: TGCGCCAGCAGCTGGGACAGGGAAGTAGAGACCCAGTACTTC
CDR3aa: CASSWDREVETQYF

j_gene: TRBJ2-3
v_gene: TRBV28
d_gene: TRBD2
abundance: -
CDR3nt: TGTGCCAGCAGTTTCTGGCGGGAGGTGCCAGATACGCAGTATTTT
CDR3aa: CASSFWREVPDTQYF

j_gene: TRBJ2-1
v_gene: TRBV5-1
d_gene: -
abundance: -
CDR3nt: TGCGCCAGCAGCCGACAAGGCAATGAGCAGTTCTTC
CDR3aa: CASSRQGNEQFF

j_gene: TRBJ1-5
v_gene: TRBV19
d_gene: -
abundance: -
CDR3nt: TGTGCCAGTAGTATAACGAGCAGGGCTCAACATTTT
CDR3aa: CASSITSRAQHF

j_gene: TRBJ1-3
v_gene: TRBV19
d_gene: -
abundance: once
CDR3nt: TGTGCCAGTAGTAGACAGACCACTGGAAACACCATATATTTT
CDR3aa: CASSRQTTGNTIYF

j_gene: TRBJ2-1
v_gene: TRBV3-1/TRBV3-2
d_gene: TRBD2
abundance: -
CDR3nt: TGTGCCAGCAGCCATCCAACTAGCGGGAGAGGATCCTACAATGAGCAGTTCTTC
CDR3aa: CASSHPTSGRGSYNEQFF

j_gene: TRBJ1-2
v_gene: TRBV5-6
d_gene: -
abundance: -
CDR3nt: TGTGCCAGCAGCGCAGGGGTCGGCTACACCTTC
CDR3aa: CASSAGVGYTF

j_gene: TRBJ2-2
v_gene: TRBV29-1
d_gene: -
abundance: -
CDR3nt: TGCAGCGTTGTGTCGGGGGTAGGAATGAACACCGGGGAGCTGTTTTTT
CDR3aa: CSVVSGVGMNTGELFF

j_gene: TRBJ2-1
v_gene: TRBV18
d_gene: -
abundance: -
CDR3nt: TGTGCCAGCTCATTATACAACGATGAGCAGTTCTTC
CDR3aa: CASSLYNDEQFF

j_gene: TRBJ2-7
v_gene: TRBV30
d_gene: TRBD1
abundance: -
CDR3nt: TGTGCCTGGACCGGGACAGGGTCAGAAGAGCAGTACTTC
CDR3aa: CAWTGTGSEEQYF

j_gene: TRBJ2-7
v_gene: TRBV5-1
d_gene: TRBD2
abundance: -
CDR3nt: TGCGCCAGCAGCTTGGTAGCGGGAGTATCGGACGAGCAGTACTTC
CDR3aa: CASSLVAGVSDEQYF

j_gene: TRBJ2-7
v_gene: TRBV4-1
d_gene: TRBD2
abundance: -
CDR3nt: TGCGCCAGCAGCCCCTTTTGGACTAGCTCTACCTACGAGCAGTACTTC
CDR3aa: CASSPFWTSSTYEQYF

j_gene: TRBJ2-7
v_gene: TRBV10-3
d_gene: TRBD2
abundance: -
CDR3nt: TGTGCCATCAGCGGACTAGCGGGAGGCACCCATTACGAGCAGTACTTC
CDR3aa: CAISGLAGGTHYEQYF

j_gene: TRBJ2-7
v_gene: TRBV9
d_gene: -
abundance: -
CDR3nt: TGTGCCAGCAGCCCCCGCGGGATACTCTACGAGCAGTACTTC
CDR3aa: CASSPRGILYEQYF

j_gene: TRBJ2-6
v_gene: TRBV5-1
d_gene: -
abundance: once
CDR3nt: TGCGCCAGCAGAGCGGGTGGAACAGGGGCGAAGTCTGGGGCCAACGTCCTGACTTTC
CDR3aa: CASRAGGTGAKSGANVLTF

j_gene: TRBJ1-5
v_gene: TRBV6-5
d_gene: -
abundance: -
CDR3nt: TGTGCCAGCAGTTACAGAGACACCCATAGCAATCAGCCCCAGCATTTT
CDR3aa: CASSYRDTHSNQPQHF

j_gene: TRBJ2-7
v_gene: TRBV6-5
d_gene: -
abundance: -
CDR3nt: TGTGCCAGATCCCCCGCAGGGTACTTCTCCTACGAGCAGTACTTC
CDR3aa: CARSPAGYFSYEQYF

j_gene: TRBJ2-3
v_gene: TRBV5-1
d_gene: -
abundance: -
CDR3nt: TGCGCCAGCAGCTCAGGGATTGGAGGGTCTGCCACAGATACGCAGTATTTT
CDR3aa: CASSSGIGGSATDTQYF

j_gene: TRBJ1-5
v_gene: TRBV19
d_gene: -
abundance: -
CDR3nt: TGTGCCAGTAGTAATACAGGAAGCCTTTATCAGCCCCAGCATTTT
CDR3aa: CASSNTGSLYQPQHF

j_gene: TRBJ2-5
v_gene: TRBV11-1
d_gene: -
abundance: -
CDR3nt: TGTGCCAGCAGCTTAGCGTTCCGGGAGACCCAGTACTTC
CDR3aa: CASSLAFRETQYF

j_gene: TRBJ2-7
v_gene: TRBV7-2
d_gene: -
abundance: -
CDR3nt: TGTGCCAGCAGCTCCCGGTACGAGCAGTACTTC
CDR3aa: CASSSRYEQYF

j_gene: TRBJ1-2
v_gene: TRBV5-6
d_gene: TRBD1
abundance: -
CDR3nt: TGTGCCAGCAGCTCGGGAAACCGGGACAGGGTTGTGTATGGCTACACCTTC
CDR3aa: CASSSGNRDRVVYGYTF

j_gene: TRBJ2-1
v_gene: TRBV18
d_gene: TRBD1
abundance: -
CDR3nt: TGTGCCAGCTCACCACCGGGACAGGGGGCGACTTTTGAGCAGTTCTTC
CDR3aa: CASSPPGQGATFEQFF

j_gene: TRBJ2-7
v_gene: TRBV19
d_gene: TRBD2
abundance: few
CDR3nt: TGTGCCAGTAGTATCGGGACTAGATTGAACGAGCAGTACTTC
CDR3aa: CASSIGTRLNEQYF

j_gene: TRBJ2-7
v_gene: TRBV4-1
d_gene: -
abundance: few
CDR3nt: TGCGCCAGCAGCCAATTTCAACGAGCCCACGAGCAGTACTTC
CDR3aa: CASSQFQRAHEQYF

j_gene: TRBJ2-1
v_gene: TRBV5-5
d_gene: TRBD1
abundance: -
CDR3nt: TGTGCCAGCAGCAAGGGACAGGGTGACTACAATGAGCAGTTCTTC
CDR3aa: CASSKGQGDYNEQFF

j_gene: TRBJ2-1
v_gene: TRBV11-2
d_gene: -
abundance: -
CDR3nt: TGTGCCAGCAGTTTCCGCATAGCAGAAGACAATGAGCAGTTCTTC
CDR3aa: CASSFRIAEDNEQFF

j_gene: TRBJ2-5
v_gene: TRBV27
d_gene: -
abundance: -
CDR3nt: TGTGCCAGCAGTTCACAAGAGACCCAGTACTTC
CDR3aa: CASSSQETQYF

j_gene: TRBJ2-3
v_gene: TRBV28
d_gene: -
abundance: -
CDR3nt: TGTGCCACCCGACAGAGCCAGGATACGCAGTATTTT
CDR3aa: CATRQSQDTQYF

j_gene: TRBJ1-6
v_gene: TRBV11-2
d_gene: -
abundance: -
CDR3nt: TGTGCCAGCAGCCCAGGTGCAGGGGATTCACCCCTCCACTTT
CDR3aa: CASSPGAGDSPLHF

j_gene: TRBJ2-3
v_gene: TRBV2
d_gene: -
abundance: -
CDR3nt: TGTGCCAGCAGTGCCGAGCCCCAGGGCGGAGATACGCAGTATTTT
CDR3aa: CASSAEPQGGDTQYF

j_gene: TRBJ2-3
v_gene: TRBV9
d_gene: -
abundance: -
CDR3nt: TGTGCCAGCAGCGTATCTCCGGGATGGGTAGATACGCAGTATTTT
CDR3aa: CASSVSPGWVDTQYF

j_gene: TRBJ2-4
v_gene: TRBV5-1
d_gene: TRBD1
abundance: -
CDR3nt: TGCGCCAGCAGCTTATCCGGGACAGGGGGAACCAAAAACATTCAGTACTTC
CDR3aa: CASSLSGTGGTKNIQYF

j_gene: TRBJ1-5
v_gene: TRBV28
d_gene: -
abundance: -
CDR3nt: TGTGCCAGCAGTTTGTTCCTGGGCTATAGCAATCAGCCCCAGCATTTT
CDR3aa: CASSLFLGYSNQPQHF

j_gene: TRBJ2-1
v_gene: TRBV27
d_gene: TRBD2
abundance: -
CDR3nt: TGTGCCAGCAAACCTCTAGCGGTCAGGTACAATGAGCAGTTCTTC
CDR3aa: CASKPLAVRYNEQFF

j_gene: TRBJ2-1
v_gene: TRBV18
d_gene: -
abundance: -
CDR3nt: TGTGCCAGCTCACCAGGGTTCTCGCGGGCCTCCTACAATGAGCAGTTCTTC
CDR3aa: CASSPGFSRASYNEQFF

j_gene: TRBJ2-7
v_gene: TRBV10-2
d_gene: TRBD2
abundance: many
CDR3nt: TGCGCCAGCAGCCTAGCGGGAGTCTACGAGCAGTACTTC
CDR3aa: CASSLAGVYEQYF

j_gene: TRBJ2-2
v_gene: TRBV18
d_gene: -
abundance: -
CDR3nt: TGTGCCAGCTCACCACCGGCACTCAGAGGGTCCACCGGGGAGCTGTTTTTT
CDR3aa: CASSPPALRGSTGELFF

j_gene: TRBJ2-7
v_gene: TRBV28
d_gene: -
abundance: -
CDR3nt: TGTGCCAGCAGTTTCCCATATGAGGACAGCTCCTACGAGCAGTACTTC
CDR3aa: CASSFPYEDSSYEQYF

j_gene: TRBJ2-1
v_gene: TRBV5-1
d_gene: TRBD1
abundance: -
CDR3nt: TGCGCCAGCAGCTTGGCCCGGGGACAGAGATACAATGAGCAGTTCTTC
CDR3aa: CASSLARGQRYNEQFF

j_gene: TRBJ1-1
v_gene: TRBV7-9
d_gene: -
abundance: -
CDR3nt: TGTGCCAGCAGCTTAGACAGATCCGTGAACACTGAAGCTTTCTTT
CDR3aa: CASSLDRSVNTEAFF

j_gene: TRBJ1-1
v_gene: TRBV19
d_gene: -
abundance: once
CDR3nt: TGTGCCAGTAGGAAACAGGGTTTGAACACTGAAGCTTTCTTT
CDR3aa: CASRKQGLNTEAFF

j_gene: TRBJ2-7
v_gene: TRBV27
d_gene: TRBD1
abundance: -
CDR3nt: TGTGCCAGCAGTTCGGGGACAGGGGCCGAGCAGTACTTC
CDR3aa: CASSSGTGAEQYF

j_gene: TRBJ2-7
v_gene: TRBV2
d_gene: -
abundance: -
CDR3nt: TGTGCCAGCAGCACTAGGGCCGAGCAGTACTTC
CDR3aa: CASSTRAEQYF

j_gene: TRBJ2-2
v_gene: TRBV11-1
d_gene: -
abundance: -
CDR3nt: TGTGCCAGCAGACCAGGGGCCCCGGGCACCGGGGAGCTGTTTTTT
CDR3aa: CASRPGAPGTGELFF

j_gene: TRBJ2-5
v_gene: TRBV5-1
d_gene: TRBD2
abundance: -
CDR3nt: TGCGCCAGCAGCTTGGCGGCGGGAGGGCCAGAGACCCAGTACTTC
CDR3aa: CASSLAAGGPETQYF

j_gene: TRBJ2-1
v_gene: TRBV10-1
d_gene: TRBD2
abundance: -
CDR3nt: TGCGCCAGCAGTGGGGGACTAGCGGAGTCTAATGAGCAGTTCTTC
CDR3aa: CASSGGLAESNEQFF

j_gene: TRBJ2-1
v_gene: TRBV6-2/TRBV6-3
d_gene: -
abundance: -
CDR3nt: TGTGCCAGCAGTTACTCAAGACTCTACAATGAGCAGTTCTTC
CDR3aa: CASSYSRLYNEQFF

j_gene: TRBJ2-6
v_gene: TRBV19
d_gene: TRBD2
abundance: -
CDR3nt: TGTGCCAGTAGTATGGGGCTAGCGGCTGACTCTGGGGCCAACGTCCTGACTTTC
CDR3aa: CASSMGLAADSGANVLTF

j_gene: TRBJ1-1
v_gene: TRBV11-2
d_gene: -
abundance: -
CDR3nt: TGTGCCAGCCTTCAGGCGCTTGGCAGGGTGGCTGAAGCTTTCTTT
CDR3aa: CASLQALGRVAEAFF

j_gene: TRBJ2-7
v_gene: TRBV5-4
d_gene: TRBD1
abundance: -
CDR3nt: TGTGCCAGCAGCTTGGTCGACAGGGACTCCTACGAGCAGTACTTC
CDR3aa: CASSLVDRDSYEQYF

j_gene: TRBJ2-3
v_gene: TRBV7-8
d_gene: TRBD2
abundance: -
CDR3nt: TGTGCCAGCAGAGGGACTAGCGGGAGAGGTGATACGCAGTATTTT
CDR3aa: CASRGTSGRGDTQYF

j_gene: TRBJ2-5
v_gene: TRBV6-5
d_gene: TRBD2
abundance: -
CDR3nt: TGTGCCAGCAGACCCGGGACTACGCAAGAGACCCAGTACTTC
CDR3aa: CASRPGTTQETQYF

j_gene: TRBJ2-7
v_gene: TRBV3-1/TRBV3-2
d_gene: -
abundance: -
CDR3nt: TGTGCCAGCAGCCCGGCGGAGGGCCACTACGAGCAGTACTTC
CDR3aa: CASSPAEGHYEQYF

j_gene: TRBJ2-1
v_gene: TRBV2
d_gene: -
abundance: few
CDR3nt: TGTGCCAGCAGTGGACAGGCCTACAATGAGCAGTTCTTC
CDR3aa: CASSGQAYNEQFF

j_gene: TRBJ1-1
v_gene: TRBV18
d_gene: TRBD1
abundance: -
CDR3nt: TGTGCCAGTTCCCCTCCCGTGGGACAGGCGTCGAACACTGAAGCTTTCTTT
CDR3aa: CASSPPVGQASNTEAFF

j_gene: TRBJ2-1
v_gene: TRBV4-2
d_gene: -
abundance: -
CDR3nt: TGTGCCAGCAGCCAAGGGGAGAGCTCCTACAATGAGCAGTTCTTC
CDR3aa: CASSQGESSYNEQFF